The present T cell receptor beta chain was sequenced within a study of T cell responses to AZD1222 COVID-19 vaccine. TCRdb's copy holds only in-frame clones and misses some; the assay was immunoSEQ multiplex PCR. The table lists about 100,000 clones, just over 85% of them singletons. The CDR3 runs 14 residues. Looked up from germline, CDR1 is LNHDA and CDR2 is SQIVND (reference sequence). V lost 9 bases and J 7 bases, leaving 22 bases between the germline ends. The receptor was derived from an adult in good health. This specimen consisted of peripheral blood, obtained on day 0 of AZD1222 vaccination. The chain is built from TRBV19 and TRBJ2-7; D remains unclear. The CDR3 DNA reads as TGTGCCAGCAGTCCGACGGCCTCCCATACAGAGCAGTACTTC. It translates to CASSPTASHTEQYF. Using reference TRBV19 and TRBJ2-7 for the parts outside the CDR3, the full variable domain is DGGITQSPKYLFRKEGQNVTLSCEQNLNHDAMYWYRQDPGQGLRLIYYSQIVNDFQKGDIAEGYSVSREKKESFPLTVTSAQKNPTAFYLCASSPTASHTEQYFGPGTRLTVT.